The subject of this entry is one T cell receptor beta chain. The specificity of this receptor is unknown. Within one base of it there is no much larger clone, and no base qualities were kept. This sample is part of a study of T cell clones after liver transplantation (dated by TCRdb to between 2018 and 2021). Notes on the research overall: The samples were obtained from ITN030ST, a randomized trial that attempted immunosuppression withdrawal within 2 years after liver transplantation. Donor-reactive T cell clones were identified by TCRbeta sequencing after a pre-transplant mixed lymphocyte reaction and then tracked in post-transplant blood. As an antigen-independent comparator for donor-reactive sequences, third party-reactive TCRbeta sequences were also identified from pre-transplant MLRs. Of the eight recipients, a few were HCV-positive, while the remaining recipients had been transplanted for non-autoimmune, non-viral indications. Until randomization at 12-24 months post-transplant, subjects were given standard immunosuppression, with no induction therapy. Tolerance was defined as complete immunosuppression withdrawal for at least one year with no rise in liver enzymes beyond twice the upper limit of normal. Blood samples were collected pre-transplant, pre-randomization before withdrawal, and post-randomization after either full withdrawal or failed withdrawal. The study cohort included 8 liver transplant recipients, of whom 3 were classified as tolerant and 5 as non-tolerant.

High-throughput TCRbeta CDR3 sequencing of frozen genomic DNA was performed by immunoSEQ, including PCR amplification, mapping, bias correction and internal controls. The paper's processing steps were these. Productive rearrangements were kept, and unique TCRbeta sequences were defined by CDR3 nucleotide sequence plus V and J gene. For classification of a sequence as donor-reactive, at least 5-fold expansion in CFSE-low cells relative to unstimulated pre-transplant cells and a frequency of at least 0.01% were required. To ensure at least 90% detection power, minimum frequency thresholds were set for each subject based on that subject's lowest-template unstimulated sample. Jensen-Shannon divergence between the top 1000 TCRbeta sequences after and before transplant was used to measure repertoire turnover. Two-sided Fisher's exact tests were used to test for changes in the detection of donor-reactive sequences. Here the immuneACCESS table is served through TCRdb, limited to in-frame sequences with V and J called. Missing clones are a known gap in these copies; in checked studies unresolved V genes cover under half, and the rest lacks a known reason. The DNA gave D and trimming, while V, J and clone size come from that table. The table for this sample lists about 100,000 clones; 75% to 85% of them were counted only once. The top ten clones comprise roughly 0.9% of the sample.

Results the study describes overall, beyond this receptor: In two subjects, low numbers of available donor cells limited the measurable donor-reactive repertoire. A greater decline was seen for donor-reactive sequences than for third party-reactive sequences, suggesting partial antigen-specific deletion unrelated to withdrawal success. After accounting for repertoire turnover, donor-reactive detection was significantly reduced in 7 of 8 subjects for CD4 and 8 of 8 for CD8. Conclusions were preliminary, limited by small, heterogeneous patient numbers and non-standardized post-transplant time points. Because allograft tissue specimens were not available, migration of donor-reactive T cells into the graft, rather than deletion, may have occurred. A significant post-transplant decrease in circulating donor-reactive CD4 TCRbeta sequences was observed in most of the 8 subjects, irrespective of tolerance or HCV status.

In light of the paper, this sample's time point label describes: pre-transplant. Thawed unstimulated PBMCs were stained for CD3, CD4 and CD8 and FACS-sorted into CD3+CD4+ and CD3+CD8+ populations. All 8 studied subjects were randomized to immunosuppression withdrawal. Genomic DNA was isolated with the Qiagen DNeasy Blood and Tissue Kit. The germline V gene (reference sequence) specifies SGHNT as CDR1 and YYREEE as CDR2. V is clipped by 2 bases and J by 8 bases, and the sequence between their germline boundaries is 13 bases long. The CDR3 runs 13 residues from the cysteine to the phenylalanine. The retained sequence is limited to the CDR3, 39 bases, with the frame set at the first base.

The TCR sequence derives from a human donor who received a liver transplant. Rearrangement joined TRBV5-4 to TRBJ1-2; there is no confident call for the D gene. The sample was CD4+ T cells from blood, taken before liver transplant. The sequenced DNA: TGTGCCAGCAGCTTCGAGGTCTCGGGCGGCTACACCTTC. This translates into CASSFEVSGGYTF.